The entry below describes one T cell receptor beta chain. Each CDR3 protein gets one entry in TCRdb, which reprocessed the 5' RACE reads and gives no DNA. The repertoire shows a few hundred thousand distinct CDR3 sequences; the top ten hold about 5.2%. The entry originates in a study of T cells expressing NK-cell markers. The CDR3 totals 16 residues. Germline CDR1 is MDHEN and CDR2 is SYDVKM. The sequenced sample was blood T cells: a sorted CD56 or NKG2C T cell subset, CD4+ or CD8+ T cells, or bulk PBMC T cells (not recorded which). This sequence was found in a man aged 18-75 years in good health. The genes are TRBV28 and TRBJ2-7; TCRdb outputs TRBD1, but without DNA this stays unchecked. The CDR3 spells CASSLWSGQGFYEQYF. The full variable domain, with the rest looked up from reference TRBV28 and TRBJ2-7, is DVKVTQSSRYLVKRTGEKVFLECVQDMDHENMFWYRQDPGLGLRLIYFSYDVKMKEKGDIPEGYSVSREKKERFSLILESASTNQTSMYLCASSLWSGQGFYEQYFGPGTRLTVT.